This T cell receptor beta chain was identified in a study of blood T cell repertoires in COVID-19. Whole-study context: Whether acute or convalescent, the COVID-19 samples came from the United States, Italy and Spain. PBMCs, B-cell-depleted T cells, or T cells were the source of the cDNA or gDNA that made up the material.

Original methodology: It was from reference gene primer amplification that nucleated cell counts were estimated. Assay: immunoSEQ multiplex PCR; the TCRdb copy retains only in-frame clones and omits some. The V and J calls and the clone size are those of that table, but D and trimming were determined from the DNA. The profile covers 79,000 or so clones, with over 80% appearing a single time and around 1.1% taken by the ten largest. The sample comprised peripheral blood. This TCR was recovered from a human donor in a cohort sampled during active COVID-19.

CDR3 residues: CASSDPGRYDEQFF. CDR3 nucleotide sequence: TGTGCCAGCAGTGACCCCGGGAGGTACGATGAGCAGTTCTTC. The V and J genes are TRBV25-1 and TRBJ2-1; 7 bases line up with TRBD2. Germline CDR1 is MGHDK and CDR2 is SYGVNS. V shed 3 bases and J 8 bases; nucleotides not matched to a gene: 7. This CDR3 comprises 14 residues.